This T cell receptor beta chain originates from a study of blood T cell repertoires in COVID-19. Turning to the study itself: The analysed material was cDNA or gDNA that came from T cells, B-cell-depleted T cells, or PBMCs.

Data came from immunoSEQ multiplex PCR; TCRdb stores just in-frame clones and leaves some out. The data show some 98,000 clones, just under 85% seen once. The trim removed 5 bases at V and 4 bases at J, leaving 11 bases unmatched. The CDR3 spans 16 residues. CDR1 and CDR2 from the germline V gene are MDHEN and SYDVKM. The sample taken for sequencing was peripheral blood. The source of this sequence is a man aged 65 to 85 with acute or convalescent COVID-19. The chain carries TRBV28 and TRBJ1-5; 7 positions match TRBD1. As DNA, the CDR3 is TGTGCCAGCAGTACCCCGGGGACAGAGATAAATCAGCCCCAGCATTTT. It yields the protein CASSTPGTEINQPQHF.